Included here is one T cell receptor (beta chain) sequence, with context. The source of the sample is a study of blood T cell repertoires in COVID-19. Study-wide background: Collection of acute and convalescent COVID-19 samples took place in the United States, Italy and Spain. T cells, B-cell-depleted T cells, or PBMCs provided the cDNA or gDNA that served as material.

Original methodology: It was from reference gene primer amplification that nucleated cell counts were estimated. This table comes from immunoSEQ multiplex PCR, and its TCRdb copy is limited to in-frame clones, with some not included. V and J calls and clone size are given by that table; D and trimming were obtained from the DNA. This table holds 130,000 or so clones, around 88% found once. V shed 7 bases and J shed 2 bases, with 10 bases lying between them. The CDR3 length is 13 residues. The source material was peripheral blood. The source is a woman aged 60-75 years with acute or convalescent COVID-19. The chain employs TRBV12-3 or TRBV12-4 and TRBJ2-3, with a possible D match to TRBD2 (6 bases). CDR3 in DNA: TGTGCCAGCAATGGCGGGGTCACAGATACGCAGTATTTT. Translating it yields CASNGGVTDTQYF.